This T cell receptor (beta chain) was captured in a study of T cell changes during pregnancy in multiple sclerosis (dated 2019 in TCRdb). With regard to the full study: The study looked at changes in the T cell repertoire across pregnancy in women with multiple sclerosis.

Receptors were amplified or captured by the immunoSEQ multiplex PCR assay. Imported from immuneACCESS, the table was reduced by TCRdb to in-frame sequences with V and J called. These copies leave out some clones; in studies compared against another copy, an unresolved V gene accounts for under half, and the cause of the remainder is not known. Here the sample has around 88,000 clones; 91% occur a single time. The top ten constitute around 2.3% of the sample. Regarding this clone: Its antigen remains undetermined. The record has no base qualities; no much larger clone is one base away.

Sequencing was performed on peripheral blood, taken in the first trimester of pregnancy. This receptor was obtained from a female donor with multiple sclerosis, enrolled in a pregnancy study.

The base sequence is TGTGCCAGCAGCTTAGACGAGAGCGGAGAAAAACTGTTTTTT. The encoded protein is CASSLDESGEKLFF. The sequence joins TRBV7-9 to TRBJ1-4, with an unclear D gene assignment. Measured from the cysteine to the phenylalanine, the CDR3 is 14 residues long. This entry keeps only the CDR3 DNA: 42 bases, framed from base 1. CDR1 and CDR2, looked up from the germline V gene (reference sequence), are SEHNR and FQNEAQ. V loses 1 base, J loses 8 bases, and the germline ends lie 11 bases apart.